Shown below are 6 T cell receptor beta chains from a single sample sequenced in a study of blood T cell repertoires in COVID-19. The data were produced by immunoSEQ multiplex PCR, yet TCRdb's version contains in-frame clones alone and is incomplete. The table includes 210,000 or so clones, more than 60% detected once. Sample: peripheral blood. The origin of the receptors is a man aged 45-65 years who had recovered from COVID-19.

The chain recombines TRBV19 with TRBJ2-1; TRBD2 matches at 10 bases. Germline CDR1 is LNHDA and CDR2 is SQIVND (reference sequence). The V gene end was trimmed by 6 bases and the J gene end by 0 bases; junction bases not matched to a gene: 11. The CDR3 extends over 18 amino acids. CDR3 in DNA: TGTGCCAGTAGCGCCCTGGGACTAGCGAGTACCTCCTACAATGAGCAGTTCTTC. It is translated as CASSALGLASTSYNEQFF.

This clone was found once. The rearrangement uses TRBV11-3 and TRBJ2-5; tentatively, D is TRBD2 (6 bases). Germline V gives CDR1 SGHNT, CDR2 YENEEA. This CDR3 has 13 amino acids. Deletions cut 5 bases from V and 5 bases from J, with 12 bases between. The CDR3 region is CASSREKRETQYF. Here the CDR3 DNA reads TGTGCCAGCAGCCGGGAGAAAAGGGAGACCCAGTACTTC.

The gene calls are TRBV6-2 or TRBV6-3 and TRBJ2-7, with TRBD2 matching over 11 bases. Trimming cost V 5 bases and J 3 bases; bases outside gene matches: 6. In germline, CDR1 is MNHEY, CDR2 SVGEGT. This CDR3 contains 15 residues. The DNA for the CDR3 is TGTGCCAGCAGTCCAGGGACTAGCGGACACTACGAGCAGTACTTC. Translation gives CASSPGTSGHYEQYF.

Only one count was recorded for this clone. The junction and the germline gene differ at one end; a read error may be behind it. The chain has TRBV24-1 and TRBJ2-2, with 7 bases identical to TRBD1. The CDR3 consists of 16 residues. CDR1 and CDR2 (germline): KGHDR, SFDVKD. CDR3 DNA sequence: TGTGCCACCAGTGACCCTGGACAGGAAAATCCCGGAGAGCTGTTTTTT. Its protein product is CATSDPGQENPGELFF.

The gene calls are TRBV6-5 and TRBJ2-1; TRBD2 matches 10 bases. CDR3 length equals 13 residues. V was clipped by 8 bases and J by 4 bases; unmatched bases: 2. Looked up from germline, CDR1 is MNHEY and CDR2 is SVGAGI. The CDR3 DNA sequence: TGTGCCAGCGCTAGCGGGGGATACAATGAGCAGTTCTTC. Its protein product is CASASGGYNEQFF.

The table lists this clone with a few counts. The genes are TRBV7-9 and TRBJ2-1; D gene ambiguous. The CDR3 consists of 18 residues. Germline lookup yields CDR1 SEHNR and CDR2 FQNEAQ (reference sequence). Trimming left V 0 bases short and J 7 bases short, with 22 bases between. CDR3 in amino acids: CASSLALLRLSGTNEQFF. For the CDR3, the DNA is TGTGCCAGCAGCTTAGCCTTGTTGCGGTTATCTGGTACGAATGAGCAGTTCTTC. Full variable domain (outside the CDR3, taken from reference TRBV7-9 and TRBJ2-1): DTGVSQNPRHKITKRGQNVTFRCDPISEHNRLYWYRQTLGQGPEFLTYFQNEAQLEKSRLLSDRFSAERPKGSFSTLEIQRTEQGDSAMYLCASSLALLRLSGTNEQFFGPGTRLTVL.